This T cell receptor beta chain was sequenced in a study of CD8 T cells in Susac syndrome. RNA totalling roughly 0.45 to 1 ug underwent reverse transcription with random hexamers. TCRdb reprocessed the immunoSEQ multiplex PCR reads via MiXCR and lists one record per CDR3 protein. The sample records over 100,000 distinct CDR3 sequences, 90% to 96% being singletons. This clonotype appeared a single time. Germline V CDR1 and CDR2: MDHEN, SYDVKM. Trimming pared 6 bases from V and 7 bases from J, leaving 16 bases between. The CDR3 extends over 15 amino acids. The receptor comes from a human donor in good health. The source material was CD4+ T cells from PBMCs. J is TRBJ1-6 and V is TRBV28; D uncertain. For the CDR3, the DNA is TGTGCCAGCAGCCTTCGCGGGGTGGGAAATTCACCCCTCCACTTT. As protein: CASSLRGVGNSPLHF.